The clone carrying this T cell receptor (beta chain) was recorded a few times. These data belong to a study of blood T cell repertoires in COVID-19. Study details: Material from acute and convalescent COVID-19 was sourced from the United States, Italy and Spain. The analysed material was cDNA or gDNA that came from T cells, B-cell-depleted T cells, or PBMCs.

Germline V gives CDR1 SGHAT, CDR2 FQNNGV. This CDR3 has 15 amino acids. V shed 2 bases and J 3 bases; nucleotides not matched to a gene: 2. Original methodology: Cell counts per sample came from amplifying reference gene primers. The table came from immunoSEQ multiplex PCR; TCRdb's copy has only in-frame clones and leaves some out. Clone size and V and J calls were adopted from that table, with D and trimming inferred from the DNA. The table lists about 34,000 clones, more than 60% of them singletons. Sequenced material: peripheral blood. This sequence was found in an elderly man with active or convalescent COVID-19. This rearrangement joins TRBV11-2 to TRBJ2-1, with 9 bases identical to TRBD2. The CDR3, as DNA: TGTGCCAGCAGCTTAAGACTAGCGGACTACAATGAGCAGTTCTTC. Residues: CASSLRLADYNEQFF. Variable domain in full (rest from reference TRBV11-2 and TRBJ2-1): EAGVAQSPRYKIIEKRQSVAFWCNPISGHATLYWYQQILGQGPKLLIQFQNNGVVDDSQLPKDRFSAERLKGVDSTLKIQPAKLEDSAVYLCASSLRLADYNEQFFGPGTRLTVL.